Listed below are T cell receptor beta chains from one sample, sequenced in a study of response to subunit inactivated influenza vaccine. TCRdb analysed the RT-PCR reads with MiXCR anew, one entry per CDR3 protein. Here the sample spans some 500,000 distinct CDR3 sequences, approximately 17% being singletons. Here the sequenced sample was CD4+ T cells sorted from PBMCs, taken approximately 25 months after vaccination. The receptors derive from a man aged 50 to 69 who received an inactivated influenza vaccine. Both conserved end residues are part of each CDR3. D genes are given only for firm matches. Some rows mark clone size as missing; the rest say once, few, many or name a class of expanded clone.

TRBJ2-2	TRBV20-1	NA	few	CSAPAHMGGELFF	TGCAGTGCTCCAGCCCACATGGGTGGGGAGCTGTTTTTT
TRBJ2-4	TRBV2	NA	few	CASGQSDIQYF	TGTGCCAGCGGGCAGTCCGACATTCAGTACTTC
TRBJ2-1	TRBV12-3/TRBV12-4	NA	NA	CAITLGGNNEQFF	TGTGCCATCACCCTAGGGGGGAACAATGAGCAGTTCTTC
TRBJ2-7	TRBV5-6	TRBD2	NA	CASSLGREWGYEQYF	TGTGCCAGCAGCTTGGGGCGGGAGTGGGGCTACGAGCAGTACTTC
TRBJ2-2	TRBV12-3/TRBV12-4	TRBD1	few	CASSFGQGGPNTGELFF	TGTGCCAGCAGTTTTGGACAGGGGGGACCTAACACCGGGGAGCTGTTTTTT
TRBJ2-5	TRBV9	NA	NA	CASSVARGEETQYF	TGTGCCAGCAGCGTAGCAAGGGGGGAAGAGACCCAGTACTTC
TRBJ2-7	TRBV5-1	TRBD1	many	CASSGSGTGGGEQYF	TGCGCCAGCAGCGGATCCGGGACAGGTGGCGGGGAGCAGTACTTC
TRBJ2-3	TRBV20-1	TRBD2	NA	CSAIGTSGVGDTQYF	TGCAGTGCTATTGGGACTAGCGGGGTGGGAGATACGCAGTATTTT
TRBJ1-6	TRBV12-3/TRBV12-4	NA	few	CASSFAQGSPLHF	TGTGCCAGCAGTTTCGCCCAGGGTTCACCCCTCCACTTT
TRBJ1-5	TRBV6-2/TRBV6-3	NA	NA	CAIGGGKSGNQPQHF	TGTGCCATCGGGGGAGGGAAGAGCGGCAATCAGCCCCAGCATTTT
TRBJ1-2	TRBV19	TRBD1	NA	CASSANRGPYGYTF	TGTGCCAGTAGTGCCAACAGGGGACCTTATGGCTACACCTTC
TRBJ2-4	TRBV9	TRBD2	NA	CASSGGLAGRNIQYF	TGTGCCAGCAGCGGGGGACTAGCGGGACGAAACATTCAGTACTTC
TRBJ2-1	TRBV4-3	NA	NA	CASSQAGWGGLFRDEQFF	TGCGCCAGCAGCCAAGCGGGGTGGGGGGGCCTTTTTAGGGATGAGCAGTTCTTC
TRBJ2-7	TRBV28	NA	NA	CASSFVQYYEQYF	TGTGCCAGCAGTTTCGTACAGTACTACGAGCAGTACTTC
TRBJ2-1	TRBV7-6	TRBD2	few	CASSRLAGRKWHEQFF	TGTGCCAGCAGCCGTCTAGCGGGGAGGAAATGGCATGAGCAGTTCTTC
TRBJ1-6	TRBV28	NA	NA	CASSSWESSYNSPLHF	TGTGCCAGCAGTTCTTGGGAGAGCTCCTATAATTCACCCCTCCACTTT
TRBJ2-1	TRBV20-1	TRBD2	few	CSARGPLAGGRNEQFF	TGCAGTGCTAGAGGGCCCCTAGCGGGAGGCCGCAATGAGCAGTTCTTC
TRBJ2-5	TRBV3-1	NA	many	CASSPQGLQTQYF	TGTGCCAGCAGCCCACAGGGTCTACAGACCCAGTACTTC
TRBJ1-2	TRBV28	NA	few	CASSEGRTNYGYTF	TGTGCCAGCAGTGAGGGACGGACCAACTATGGCTACACCTTC
TRBJ1-1	TRBV20-1	NA	NA	CSAFTRGDEAFF	TGCAGTGCCTTCACTAGGGGGGATGAAGCTTTCTTT
TRBJ1-1	TRBV5-6	NA	NA	CASGRGLSYLNTEAFF	TGTGCCAGCGGACGAGGGCTCTCCTATTTGAACACTGAAGCTTTCTTT
TRBJ2-1	TRBV4-3	NA	few	CASSQDGRGDEQFF	TGCGCCAGCAGCCAAGATGGTAGGGGCGATGAGCAGTTCTTC
TRBJ2-2	TRBV4-3	TRBD2	few	CASSQDMRGGNGELFF	TGCGCCAGCAGCCAAGATATGCGGGGGGGAAACGGGGAGCTGTTTTTT
TRBJ2-1	TRBV10-3	TRBD2	few	CAISELGLAANEQFF	TGTGCCATCAGTGAGCTAGGACTAGCGGCCAATGAGCAGTTCTTC
TRBJ2-7	TRBV10-1	NA	NA	CASSEDGTTAEQYF	TGCGCCAGCAGTGAGGATGGGACGACGGCCGAGCAGTACTTC
TRBJ2-1	TRBV28	TRBD2	NA	CASSGFEGRAYNEQFF	TGTGCCAGCAGTGGTTTTGAGGGGAGGGCCTACAATGAGCAGTTCTTC
TRBJ2-2	TRBV11-1	NA	NA	CASSLALGSAGELFF	TGTGCCAGCAGCTTAGCGCTGGGGTCGGCCGGGGAGCTGTTTTTT
TRBJ2-1	TRBV4-1	NA	few	CASSLPGDGEQFF	TGCGCCAGCAGCCTCCCGGGGGACGGTGAGCAGTTCTTC
TRBJ2-7	TRBV20-1	NA	NA	CSVLVGAKQYF	TGCAGTGTACTAGTGGGGGCTAAGCAGTACTTC
TRBJ1-2	TRBV20-1	NA	once	CSASTTGSYGYTF	TGCAGTGCTTCTACTACAGGGAGCTATGGCTACACCTTC
TRBJ1-5	TRBV28	NA	few	CASSPDTEWDQPQHF	TGTGCCAGCAGTCCCGACACGGAGTGGGATCAGCCCCAGCATTTT
TRBJ2-6	TRBV20-1	TRBD2	many	CSAQSGGLRGANVLTF	TGCAGTGCACAGAGCGGGGGGCTTCGAGGGGCCAACGTCCTGACTTTC
TRBJ2-1	TRBV7-2	NA	few	CASGRRTDNEQFF	TGTGCCAGCGGACGAAGGACTGACAATGAGCAGTTCTTC
TRBJ2-2	TRBV7-9	TRBD1	NA	CASSLGDRGKTGELFF	TGTGCCAGCAGCTTAGGAGACAGGGGGAAGACCGGGGAGCTGTTTTTT
TRBJ2-5	TRBV5-1	TRBD2	few	CASSLEVAGETQYF	TGCGCCAGCAGCTTGGAAGTAGCGGGGGAGACCCAGTACTTC
TRBJ2-1	TRBV20-1	TRBD2	NA	CSASKAGGYNEQFF	TGCAGTGCTAGCAAAGCGGGAGGCTACAATGAGCAGTTCTTC